These T cell receptor beta chains were read from a single sample in a study of T-cell memory formation after mild COVID-19. TCRdb re-called the 5' RACE reads with MiXCR, one entry per CDR3 protein. The sample gives approximately 100,000 distinct CDR3 sequences, approximately 15% of which show up once; 28% is in the top ten. Sequencing used PBMCs or a T cell subset sorted from them (not recorded which). The receptors here all came from an adult woman who had mild COVID-19 (a few samples of this study predate the infection). Cell type and time point are not known. Each CDR3 is given with its conserved first and last residue. A D gene is named only where the DNA matches it firmly. For some rows the clone size is stated as once, few or many, or as a class when expanded; others skip it.

TRBV10-3	TRBJ2-1	15	-	TRBD2	CAISLAGESYNEQFF	TGTGCCATCAGTTTAGCGGGAGAATCCTACAATGAGCAGTTCTTC
TRBV27	TRBJ2-5	15	-	-	CASSFHGASRETQYF	TGTGCCAGCAGTTTTCATGGGGCGAGTAGGGAGACCCAGTACTTC
TRBV7-9	TRBJ2-5	16	few	TRBD2	CASSPYSGGEQETQYF	TGTGCCAGCAGCCCCTACAGCGGGGGGGAACAAGAGACCCAGTACTTC
TRBV12-3/TRBV12-4	TRBJ1-1	14	-	-	CASSDQTGNTEAFF	TGTGCCAGCAGTGACCAGACAGGGAACACTGAAGCTTTCTTT
TRBV20-1	TRBJ2-7	14	few	-	CSARRSGAPYEQYF	TGCAGTGCTAGAAGATCAGGGGCGCCCTACGAGCAGTACTTC
TRBV12-3/TRBV12-4	TRBJ2-1	18	-	-	CASSLGGGRGYLYNEQFF	TGTGCCAGCAGTTTAGGAGGGGGACGGGGATACCTTTACAATGAGCAGTTCTTC
TRBV6-2/TRBV6-3	TRBJ2-3	16	-	-	CASSYIQPRYTDTQYF	TGTGCCAGCAGTTACATTCAACCCCGGTACACAGATACGCAGTATTTT
TRBV12-3/TRBV12-4	TRBJ2-1	15	-	-	CASSLSRSSYNEQFF	TGTGCCAGCAGTTTGTCGAGGAGCTCCTACAATGAGCAGTTCTTC
TRBV10-3	TRBJ1-5	14	few	-	CAISSGGGDQPQHF	TGTGCCATCAGTTCAGGTGGGGGGGATCAGCCCCAGCATTTT
TRBV20-1	TRBJ2-1	15	-	TRBD1	CSARRRQGAIGEQFF	TGCAGTGCCAGAAGGAGACAGGGGGCGATTGGTGAGCAGTTCTTC
TRBV13	TRBJ2-7	14	-	-	CASSPGMDGYEQYF	TGTGCCAGCAGCCCAGGTATGGACGGCTACGAGCAGTACTTC
TRBV4-1	TRBJ1-3	15	-	TRBD1	CASSQENRGRDTIYF	TGCGCCAGCAGCCAAGAAAACAGGGGGCGAGACACCATATATTTT
TRBV15	TRBJ2-2	16	-	-	CATSRDPQLPAGELFF	TGTGCCACCAGCAGAGATCCACAACTCCCCGCCGGGGAGCTGTTTTTT
TRBV6-5	TRBJ1-1	12	-	-	CASSYDRQEAFF	TGTGCCAGCAGTTACGATAGGCAGGAAGCTTTCTTT
TRBV12-3/TRBV12-4	TRBJ2-1	14	many	-	CASSLGVSYNEQFF	TGTGCCAGCAGTCTGGGGGTGTCCTACAATGAGCAGTTCTTC
TRBV2	TRBJ2-5	13	-	TRBD1	CASSWDREETQYF	TGTGCCAGCAGTTGGGACAGGGAAGAGACCCAGTACTTC
TRBV20-1	TRBJ2-1	13	-	TRBD2	CSARGAGNNEQFF	TGCAGTGCTAGGGGAGCGGGAAACAATGAGCAGTTCTTC
TRBV25-1	TRBJ2-3	21	once	TRBD2	CASSEFLIRREGQLSTDTQYF	TGTGCCAGCAGTGAATTTCTAATAAGGCGGGAGGGCCAATTAAGCACAGATACGCAGTATTTT
TRBV10-3	TRBJ2-7	12	-	-	CAISESGTEQYF	TGTGCCATCAGTGAGTCGGGGACCGAGCAGTACTTC
TRBV2	TRBJ2-1	13	-	TRBD1	CASSEQGYNEQFF	TGTGCCAGCAGCGAACAGGGGTACAATGAGCAGTTCTTC
TRBV6-5	TRBJ1-2	17	-	-	CASSYLDGVRPNYGYTF	TGTGCCAGCAGTTACCTCGACGGGGTACGCCCTAACTATGGCTACACCTTC
TRBV5-6	TRBJ1-1	13	few	-	CASSPPMKAEAFF	TGTGCCAGCAGCCCTCCTATGAAAGCTGAAGCTTTCTTT
TRBV7-8	TRBJ2-1	14	-	-	CASSSRINYNEQFF	TGTGCCAGCAGCTCCAGGATAAACTACAATGAGCAGTTCTTC
TRBV7-9	TRBJ2-7	12	few	-	CASETESYEQYF	TGTGCCAGTGAGACAGAGTCCTACGAGCAGTACTTC
TRBV6-5	TRBJ2-7	13	few	TRBD1	CASSRQGWIEQYF	TGTGCCAGCAGCCGACAGGGGTGGATCGAGCAGTACTTC
TRBV27	TRBJ2-1	14	few	-	CASSSDEGVFKKFF	TGTGCCAGCAGTTCCGACGAAGGGGTTTTTAAGAAGTTCTTC
TRBV11-2	TRBJ2-3	15	few	TRBD2	CASSPAGISTDTQYF	TGTGCCAGCAGCCCAGCGGGGATTAGCACAGATACGCAGTATTTT
TRBV29-1	TRBJ2-2	16	-	TRBD2	CSVEDLTSGKTGELFF	TGCAGCGTTGAAGATCTTACTAGCGGGAAGACCGGGGAGCTGTTTTTT
TRBV2	TRBJ2-4	18	-	TRBD2	CANLIILAGGTGKNIQYF	TGTGCCAACCTGATCATCCTAGCGGGGGGAACGGGGAAAAACATTCAGTACTTC
TRBV7-8	TRBJ2-3	15	-	-	CASSLAWGNTDTQYF	TGTGCCAGCAGCTTAGCGTGGGGAAACACAGATACGCAGTATTTT
TRBV10-3	TRBJ1-2	14	few	TRBD1	CAIRDTGEAYGYTF	TGTGCCATCAGGGACACAGGGGAAGCCTATGGCTACACCTTC
TRBV9	TRBJ2-1	17	-	-	CASSVSRTGASYNEQFF	TGTGCCAGCAGCGTGAGCCGGACTGGGGCGTCCTACAATGAGCAGTTCTTC
TRBV29-1	TRBJ2-1	14	few	TRBD2	CSVGGLAAYNEQFF	TGCAGCGTTGGAGGACTAGCCGCCTACAATGAGCAGTTCTTC
TRBV7-9	TRBJ2-7	13	-	-	CASSSPGDYEQYF	TGTGCCAGCAGCTCCCCGGGTGACTACGAGCAGTACTTC
TRBV4-2	TRBJ2-3	17	few	TRBD2	CASSPETSGSATDTQYF	TGTGCCAGCAGCCCCGAGACTAGCGGGAGCGCCACAGATACGCAGTATTTT
TRBV27	TRBJ2-5	13	-	-	CASSLSLWETQYF	TGTGCCAGCAGTTTATCGCTTTGGGAGACCCAGTACTTC
TRBV5-1	TRBJ1-1	13	-	-	CASSASGRAEAFF	TGCGCCAGCAGCGCCAGCGGACGGGCAGAAGCTTTCTTT
TRBV6-5	TRBJ2-7	17	few	TRBD2	CASSYSAVAGDLYEQYF	TGTGCCAGCAGTTACTCGGCGGTAGCGGGAGATTTATACGAGCAGTACTTC
TRBV4-1	TRBJ1-1	15	-	-	CASSQEGRDTTEAFF	TGCGCCAGCAGCCAAGAGGGGCGGGACACCACTGAAGCTTTCTTT
TRBV24-1	TRBJ2-2	18	few	-	CATSDSSTGLSNTGELFF	TGTGCCACCAGTGATTCCTCGACAGGTCTGTCGAACACCGGGGAGCTGTTTTTT
TRBV6-2/TRBV6-3	TRBJ1-1	13	few	-	CASRRGRYTEAFF	TGTGCCAGCAGAAGAGGGAGGTACACTGAAGCTTTCTTT
TRBV7-3	TRBJ2-6	18	-	TRBD1	CASSLTGGPASGANVLTF	TGTGCCAGCAGCCTCACAGGGGGCCCGGCCTCTGGGGCCAACGTCCTGACTTTC
TRBV29-1	TRBJ2-7	13	-	-	CSVAGTVTYEQYF	TGCAGCGTCGCGGGGACAGTCACCTACGAGCAGTACTTC
TRBV3-1	TRBJ2-3	16	-	TRBD1	CASSQSAGTGSDTQYF	TGTGCCAGCAGCCAATCCGCCGGGACAGGGTCAGATACGCAGTATTTT